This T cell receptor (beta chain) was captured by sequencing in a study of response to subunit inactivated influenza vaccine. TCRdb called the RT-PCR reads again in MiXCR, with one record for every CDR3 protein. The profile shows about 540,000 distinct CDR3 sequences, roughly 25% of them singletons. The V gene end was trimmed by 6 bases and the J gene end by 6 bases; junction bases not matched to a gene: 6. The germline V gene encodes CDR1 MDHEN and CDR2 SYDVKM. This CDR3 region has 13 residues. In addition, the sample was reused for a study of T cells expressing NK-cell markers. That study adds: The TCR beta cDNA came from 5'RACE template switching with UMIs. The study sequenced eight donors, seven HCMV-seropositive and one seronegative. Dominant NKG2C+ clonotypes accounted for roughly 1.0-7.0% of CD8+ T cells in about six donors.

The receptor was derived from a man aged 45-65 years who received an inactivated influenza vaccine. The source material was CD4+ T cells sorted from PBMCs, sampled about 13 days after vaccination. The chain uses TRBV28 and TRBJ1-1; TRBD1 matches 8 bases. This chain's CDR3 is CASRGTGGAEAFF. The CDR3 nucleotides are TGTGCCAGCAGGGGAACAGGGGGGGCTGAAGCTTTCTTT.